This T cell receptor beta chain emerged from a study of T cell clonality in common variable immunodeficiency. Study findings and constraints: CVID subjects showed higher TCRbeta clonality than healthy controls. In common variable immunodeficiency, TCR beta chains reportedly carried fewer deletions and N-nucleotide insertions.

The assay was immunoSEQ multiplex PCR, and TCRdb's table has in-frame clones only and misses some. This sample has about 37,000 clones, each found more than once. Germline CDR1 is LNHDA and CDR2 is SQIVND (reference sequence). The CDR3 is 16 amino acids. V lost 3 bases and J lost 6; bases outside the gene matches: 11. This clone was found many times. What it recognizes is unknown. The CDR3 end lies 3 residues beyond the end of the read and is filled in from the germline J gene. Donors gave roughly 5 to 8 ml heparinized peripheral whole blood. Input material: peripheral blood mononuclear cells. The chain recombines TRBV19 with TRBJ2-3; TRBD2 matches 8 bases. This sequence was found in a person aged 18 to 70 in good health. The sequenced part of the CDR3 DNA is TGTGCCAGTAGTATCGCAAGCGGGAGCGGAGGGGATACG. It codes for CASSIASGSGGDT. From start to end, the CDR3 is CASSIASGSGGDTQYF.